A selection of T cell receptor beta chains follows, all from one sample in a study of T cell changes during pregnancy in multiple sclerosis. Repertoires were generated with immunoSEQ multiplex PCR, while TCRdb's copy carries only in-frame clones and drops some. This table has 100,000 or so clones, around 94% appearing once. Sequences were derived from peripheral blood, sampled in the second trimester of pregnancy. The origin of the receptors is a female donor with multiple sclerosis, enrolled in a pregnancy study. Each CDR3 is given with its conserved first and last residue. D genes are given only for firm matches. Some rows have no size entry. The others give once, few or many, or a class for an expanded clone.

>TRBD1|TRBV9|once|TRBJ2-5
CASSPGTGRETQYF
TGTGCCAGCAGCCCCGGGACAGGGAGAGAGACCCAGTACTTC
>NA|TRBV5-5|NA|TRBJ1-4
CASRGGRYPNEKLFF
TGTGCCAGCAGGGGAGGACGGTACCCTAATGAAAAACTGTTTTTT
>NA|TRBV18|NA|TRBJ2-1
CASSPVNNEQFF
TGTGCCAGCTCACCCGTAAACAATGAGCAGTTCTTC
>NA|TRBV19|NA|TRBJ2-1
CASSLRQLYNEQFF
TGTGCCAGTAGCCTTCGGCAACTATACAATGAGCAGTTCTTC
>TRBD1|TRBV2|NA|TRBJ1-5
CASMDRENQPQHF
TGTGCCAGCATGGACAGGGAGAATCAGCCCCAGCATTTT
>NA|TRBV21-1|NA|TRBJ2-3
CASSNHGSGASGTDTQYF
TGTGCCAGCAGCAACCACGGTTCAGGGGCAAGCGGCACAGATACGCAGTATTTT
>TRBD2|TRBV7-2|NA|TRBJ2-2
CASTIPGLAGNTGELFF
TGTGCCAGCACCATACCTGGACTAGCGGGGAACACCGGGGAGCTGTTTTTT
>NA|TRBV7-8|NA|TRBJ2-3
CASTLPKGYPSTDTQYF
TGTGCCAGCACCCTTCCGAAGGGGTACCCGAGCACAGATACGCAGTATTTT
>NA|TRBV28|NA|TRBJ2-1
CASRIFNEQFF
TGTGCCAGCAGAATCTTCAATGAGCAGTTCTTC
>NA|TRBV5-6|NA|TRBJ2-7
CASSAQGREQYF
TGTGCCAGCAGCGCACAGGGTCGGGAGCAGTACTTC
>TRBD1|TRBV27|NA|TRBJ2-7
CASSSRQGPPSYEQYF
TGTGCCAGCAGTTCGCGACAGGGACCCCCCTCCTACGAGCAGTACTTC
>NA|TRBV30|NA|TRBJ2-5
CAWSVSSGEARQETQYF
TGTGCCTGGAGTGTAAGTAGCGGCGAGGCCCGCCAAGAGACCCAGTACTTC
>TRBD1|TRBV6-1|NA|TRBJ1-5
CASSTQGYQPQHF
TGTGCCAGCAGTACACAGGGGTATCAGCCCCAGCATTTT
>TRBD1|TRBV18|NA|TRBJ2-7
CASSPSGDSSYEQYF
TGTGCCAGCTCACCATCAGGGGACAGCTCCTACGAGCAGTACTTC
>TRBD2|TRBV13|NA|TRBJ2-1
CAVGKSGRMEQFF
TGTGCCGTCGGTAAAAGCGGGAGGATGGAGCAGTTCTTC
>TRBD1|TRBV28|NA|TRBJ2-1
CASSSSGTGHYNEQFF
TGTGCCAGCAGTTCGTCCGGGACAGGGCACTACAATGAGCAGTTCTTC
>NA|TRBV9|NA|TRBJ2-3
CASSVGGDTQYF
TGTGCCAGCAGCGTAGGAGGGGATACGCAGTATTTT
>NA|TRBV19|once|TRBJ2-1
CASSIVASPNEQFF
TGTGCCAGTAGTATAGTAGCTTCTCCGAATGAGCAGTTCTTC
>TRBD1|TRBV29-1|NA|TRBJ2-1
CSVDSRDRVRYNEQFF
TGCAGCGTTGATTCGCGGGACAGGGTCCGATACAATGAGCAGTTCTTC
>NA|TRBV5-4|NA|TRBJ2-7
CASSPDPTRPSYEQYF
TGTGCCAGCAGCCCTGACCCGACACGACCCTCCTACGAGCAGTACTTC
>NA|TRBV19|NA|TRBJ1-1
CASSIGVWNTEAFF
TGTGCCAGTAGTATAGGAGTCTGGAACACTGAAGCTTTCTTT
>TRBD2|TRBV28|once|TRBJ2-2
CASSLLAGDGDTGELFF
TGTGCCAGCAGTTTGCTAGCGGGAGACGGCGACACCGGGGAGCTGTTTTTT
>NA|TRBV2|NA|TRBJ1-2
CASSRAERGYTF
TGTGCCAGCAGCCGAGCCGAGCGGGGCTACACCTTC
>TRBD1|TRBV6-1|NA|TRBJ1-5
CASVAGGHQPQHF
TGTGCCAGCGTTGCAGGGGGCCATCAGCCCCAGCATTTT
>TRBD1|TRBV6-5|NA|TRBJ1-3
CASRVTGVGNTIYF
TGTGCCAGCAGGGTAACAGGGGTGGGAAACACCATATATTTT
>TRBD2|TRBV14|NA|TRBJ2-5
CASSRGLAGEETQYF
TGTGCCAGCAGCCGAGGACTAGCGGGGGAAGAGACCCAGTACTTC
>TRBD1|TRBV27|NA|TRBJ1-2
CASSLSGQGAGGYTF
TGTGCCAGCAGTTTATCAGGACAGGGGGCGGGAGGCTACACCTTC
>NA|TRBV15|NA|TRBJ2-7
CATSRAGVRSYEQYF
TGTGCCACCAGCAGGGCAGGGGTGAGGAGCTACGAGCAGTACTTC
>NA|TRBV5-1|NA|TRBJ1-2
CASSPEGGHIDGYTF
TGCGCCAGCAGCCCGGAGGGGGGGCATATTGATGGCTACACCTTC
>TRBD2|TRBV4-2|NA|TRBJ2-5
CASSQDPLAGGYSETQYF
TGTGCCAGCAGCCAAGACCCCCTAGCGGGGGGGTACTCAGAGACCCAGTACTTC
>NA|TRBV28|NA|TRBJ1-4
CASSLLGGGNEKLFF
TGTGCCAGCAGTCTGCTAGGAGGAGGAAATGAAAAACTGTTTTTT
>NA|TRBV13|NA|TRBJ1-2
CASSLVGSGQGGYTF
TGTGCCAGCAGCTTAGTGGGCTCAGGGCAAGGCGGCTACACCTTC
>NA|TRBV7-9|NA|TRBJ1-2
CASSTGLTTLANYGYTF
TGTGCCAGCAGCACGGGACTTACTACTTTAGCTAACTATGGCTACACCTTC
>NA|TRBV6-1|NA|TRBJ2-7
CASSEEKRTITSYEQYF
TGTGCCAGCAGTGAAGAAAAAAGGACTATAACTTCCTACGAGCAGTACTTC
>NA|TRBV7-9|NA|TRBJ1-2
CASSSLIGGVGYTF
TGTGCCAGCAGCTCATTAATAGGGGGGGTTGGCTACACCTTC
>NA|TRBV5-4|NA|TRBJ1-1
CASSFDRHTEAFF
TGTGCCAGCAGCTTCGACAGGCACACTGAAGCTTTCTTT
>TRBD2|TRBV4-1|NA|TRBJ2-7
CASSHPGRLAGSYEQYF
TGCGCCAGCAGCCACCCAGGAAGACTAGCGGGCTCTTACGAGCAGTACTTC
>TRBD1|TRBV10-3|once|TRBJ1-2
CAISPEQGAFGYTF
TGTGCCATCAGCCCGGAGCAGGGGGCCTTTGGCTACACCTTC
>TRBD1|TRBV29-1|NA|TRBJ1-4
CSVGQGDEKLFF
TGCAGCGTTGGGCAGGGGGATGAAAAACTGTTTTTT
>TRBD1|TRBV6-1|NA|TRBJ2-3
CASSERSRQGIFTDTQYF
TGTGCCAGCAGTGAACGTAGCCGACAGGGGATCTTCACAGATACGCAGTATTTT
>NA|TRBV30|NA|TRBJ1-1
CAWSVRGNTEAFF
TGTGCCTGGAGTGTCAGAGGGAACACTGAAGCTTTCTTT
>NA|TRBV7-3|NA|TRBJ1-1
CASSRTLNTEAFF
TGTGCCAGCAGTCGGACATTGAACACTGAAGCTTTCTTT
>NA|TRBV19|NA|TRBJ2-3
CASSMKRGEGQLTDTQYF
TGTGCCAGTAGTATGAAGAGGGGTGAAGGACAGCTCACAGATACGCAGTATTTT
>NA|TRBV4-1|NA|TRBJ2-3
CASSQARGAGTDTQYF
TGCGCCAGCAGCCAAGCCAGGGGGGCGGGCACAGATACGCAGTATTTT
>NA|TRBV6-6|few|TRBJ1-1
CASMFGYEAFF
TGTGCCAGCATGTTCGGGTATGAAGCTTTCTTT
>NA|TRBV4-2|NA|TRBJ1-1
CASTRDLNTEAFF
TGTGCCAGCACTCGGGACTTGAACACTGAAGCTTTCTTT
>TRBD1|TRBV27|NA|TRBJ1-2
CASSRINRGINYGYTF
TGTGCCAGCAGTCGAATTAACAGGGGGATAAACTATGGCTACACCTTC
>TRBD1|TRBV4-1|NA|TRBJ2-1
CASSQDGQGERNEQFF
TGCGCCAGCAGCCAAGATGGGCAGGGGGAGCGCAATGAGCAGTTCTTC
>NA|TRBV19|NA|TRBJ1-1
CATTTPRSMNTEAFF
TGTGCCACCACAACGCCACGTTCCATGAACACTGAAGCTTTCTTT
>TRBD2|TRBV28|NA|TRBJ2-3
CASRPTSGTDTQYF
TGTGCCAGCCGCCCGACTAGCGGCACAGATACGCAGTATTTT
>NA|TRBV7-9|NA|TRBJ2-6
CASSLGDPGANVLTF
TGTGCCAGCAGCTTAGGAGATCCGGGGGCCAACGTCCTGACTTTC
>NA|TRBV29-1|few|TRBJ1-1
CSVAPGVNTEAFF
TGCAGCGTTGCCCCAGGGGTGAACACTGAAGCTTTCTTT
>NA|TRBV18|NA|TRBJ2-7
CASSPGGDEQYF
TGTGCCAGCTCACCGGGCGGGGACGAGCAGTACTTC
>NA|TRBV19|NA|TRBJ1-4
CASSVTDPTNEKLFF
TGTGCCAGTAGTGTAACAGATCCAACTAATGAAAAACTGTTTTTT
>NA|TRBV4-1|NA|TRBJ1-2
CASSQEAPLDSPNYGYTF
TGCGCCAGCAGCCAAGAAGCACCCCTGGACAGTCCTAACTATGGCTACACCTTC
>TRBD1|TRBV30|NA|TRBJ1-2
CAWSGGGVYYGYTF
TGTGCCTGGAGTGGAGGGGGCGTTTACTATGGCTACACCTTC
>TRBD1|TRBV27|NA|TRBJ2-7
CASSILQGAAYEQYF
TGTGCCAGCAGTATCCTACAGGGGGCCGCCTACGAGCAGTACTTC